These 15 T cell receptor beta chains were sequenced from one sample in a study of T cells in lung cancer brain metastases. Sequencing used immunoSEQ multiplex PCR; TCRdb keeps in-frame clones, though not all of them. The sample yields roughly 5,000 clones, approximately 91% seen once. Input material: tumor tissue from the primary lung tumor. The origin of the receptors is a woman in her fifties or sixties with non-small cell lung cancer.

The CDR3 DNA reads TGTGCCAGCAGTTCGAATCAGGGTGGTATTTCACCCCTCCACTTT. It yields the protein CASSSNQGGISPLHF. This chain connects TRBV27 to TRBJ1-6; tentative D call: TRBD1 (5 bases). The CDR3 contains 15 residues. Per the germline V gene, CDR1 is MNHEY and CDR2 is SMNVEV (reference sequence). Trimming left V 4 bases short and J 9 bases short, with 16 bases between.

The chain couples TRBV18 to TRBJ2-4, with D possibly TRBD1 on 5 matching bases. CDR1 is KGHSH and CDR2 is LQKENI in the germline V gene. V lost 3 bases, J lost 0 bases, and 15 bases lay in between. CDR3 length: 17 amino acids. CDR3 sequence reads: CASSPQGAAPAKNIQYF. CDR3 sequence (DNA): TGTGCCAGCTCACCTCAGGGTGCCGCTCCAGCCAAAAACATTCAGTACTTC.

This clone is labeled as hyperexpanded (1% or more). The V and J genes are TRBV10-3 and TRBJ2-3; a possible D gene is TRBD2 (5 bases). The germline gives CDR1 ENHRY, CDR2 SYGVKD. The CDR3 is 16 residues long. Trimming pared 6 bases from V and 0 bases from J, leaving 16 bases between. The CDR3 is CAISLGAEASTDTQYF. Written as DNA, the CDR3 is TGTGCCATCAGCTTGGGAGCTGAAGCTAGCACAGATACGCAGTATTTT.

Here the CDR3 reads CASSPGTAYEAFF. CDR3 bases: TGCGCCAGCAGCCCAGGGACAGCCTATGAAGCTTTCTTT. The J gene is TRBJ1-1, the V gene TRBV5-1; 7 bases are a match to TRBD1. Trimming took 4 bases from V and 7 from J; bases not matched to a gene: 7. The CDR3 runs to 13 residues. Germline V gene lookup returns CDR1 SGHRS and CDR2 YFSETQ.

Of note for this clone: Other DNA sequences from this sample encode an identical CDR3 as well. This chain uses TRBV27 with TRBJ2-5; D is possibly TRBD1 (6 bases). CDR1 and CDR2 from the germline V gene are MNHEY and SMNVEV (reference sequence). This CDR3 has 16 amino acids. The germline V and J ends were trimmed by 9 bases and 1 base, with 21 bases remaining between them. CDR3 DNA sequence: TGTGCCAGTCGGAAAAGGCGACAGGCCCTCCAAGAGACCCAGTACTTC. Translation gives CASRKRRQALQETQYF.

The chain employs TRBV7-8 and TRBJ2-7; D is possibly TRBD2 (7 bases). This CDR3 is 15 amino acids long. Trimming removed 8 bases from V and 2 bases from J, with 19 bases in between. The germline V gene has CDR1 SGHVS and CDR2 FQNEAQ. The CDR3 reads CASARGGGGPYEQYF. CDR3 sequence (DNA): TGTGCCAGCGCAAGGGGAGGGGGGGGTCCCTACGAGCAGTACTTC.

The chain combines TRBV14 with TRBJ1-6; no reliable D call. Germline-derived CDR1 and CDR2 are SGHDN and FVKESK. This CDR3 spans 13 amino acids. The V and J ends lost 6 bases and 10 bases respectively, with 13 bases between them. For the CDR3, the DNA is TGTGCCAGCAGTTGGGCAGCCACGTCACCCCTCCACTTT. It is translated as CASSWAATSPLHF.

The chain is built from TRBV10-2 and TRBJ1-1; the D gene is possibly TRBD1 (5 bases). There are 15 residues in the CDR3. Trimming stripped 6 bases from V and 4 bases from J, with 18 bases between. CDR1 and CDR2 (germline): WSHSY, SAAADI. In nucleotides, the CDR3 is TGCGCCAGCAGCGAAAGGGGCCGCCTGGGCACTGAAGCTTTCTTT. Encoded protein: CASSERGRLGTEAFF.

V gene TRBV7-2 combines with J gene TRBJ1-4; D is ambiguous. V lost 3 bases and J lost 3, with 8 bases in between. The germline V gene encodes CDR1 SGHTA and CDR2 FQGNSA. The CDR3 runs 14 residues. CDR3 protein: CASSLGFANEKLFF. The DNA for the CDR3 is TGTGCCAGCAGCTTGGGTTTTGCTAATGAAAAACTGTTTTTT.

The chain employs TRBV19 and TRBJ2-7, with D uncertain. The V end lost 5 bases, the J end lost 7 bases, and 21 bases lay between the germline ends. Germline CDR1 reads LNHDA; CDR2 reads SQIVND (reference sequence). CDR3 length equals 15 residues. Written as DNA, the CDR3 is TGTGCCAGTAGTCCGACCGAACAAATAGCAAGGGAGCAGTACTTC. It specifies CASSPTEQIAREQYF. Based on the CDR3 plus reference TRBV19 and TRBJ2-7, the full variable domain is DGGITQSPKYLFRKEGQNVTLSCEQNLNHDAMYWYRQDPGQGLRLIYYSQIVNDFQKGDIAEGYSVSREKKESFPLTVTSAQKNPTAFYLCASSPTEQIAREQYFGPGTRLTVT.

The V gene is TRBV27, the J gene TRBJ2-1; TRBD2 might be the D (6 bases). The CDR3 runs 14 residues. The V gene lost 5 bases and the J gene lost 7 bases, with 15 bases spanning the gap. Germline CDR1 and CDR2: MNHEY and SMNVEV (reference sequence). The DNA of the CDR3 is TGTGCCAGCAGTCCAACGACTAGTTTGAATGAGCAGTTCTTC. This encodes CASSPTTSLNEQFF.

This chain uses TRBV5-6 with TRBJ2-5, with 11 bases lining up with TRBD2. Trimming took 3 bases from V and 5 from J; bases not matched to a gene: 6. CDR3 length: 15 residues. CDR1 and CDR2 (germline): SGHDT, YYEEEE. The DNA of the CDR3 is TGTGCCAGCAGCTCACCGGGACTAGCGGCGGAGACCCAGTACTTC. Its translation: CASSSPGLAAETQYF.

V is TRBV28 and J is TRBJ2-5, with 7 bases fitting TRBD1. Losses at the gene ends were 8 bases for V and 1 base for J; bases not matched to a gene: 4. CDR3 length: 13 amino acids. CDR1 and CDR2 from the germline V gene are MDHEN and SYDVKM. The CDR3 here is CASAGQVQETQYF. For the CDR3, the DNA is TGTGCCAGCGCCGGACAGGTCCAAGAGACCCAGTACTTC.

The rearrangement uses TRBV14 and TRBJ2-7; 8 bases line up with TRBD1. CDR1 SGHDN and CDR2 FVKESK come from the germline V gene. J gave up 2 bases and V 7 bases, and 7 bases lay outside the gene matches. This CDR3 has 14 amino acids. The CDR3 bases are TGTGCCAGCACACGACAGGGGCAGCCCTACGAGCAGTACTTC. This codes for CASTRQGQPYEQYF.

This chain connects TRBV18 to TRBJ1-6; no reliable D call. Trimming removed 1 base at V and 0 bases at J, with 19 bases between. The germline V gene encodes CDR1 KGHSH and CDR2 LQKENI. The CDR3 covers 20 residues. CDR3 loop: CASSPRGNNRESSYNSPLHF. The CDR3 DNA reads as TGTGCCAGCTCACCACGTGGAAATAACCGCGAGAGCTCCTATAATTCACCCCTCCACTTT.